This TCR beta chain is drawn from a study of a mutant IDH1 vaccine in newly diagnosed glioma. For the study at large: Treated patients were roughly 62% male, around 40% female, mean age approximately 41 years. Standard pretreatment was either radiotherapy, temozolomide, or, for most, radiochemotherapy with temozolomide.

Study-level points and caveats: Researchers report vaccine-induced immune responses in approximately 94% of patients.

Generated by immunoSEQ multiplex PCR, the TCRdb table keeps only in-frame clones and is missing some. The table records about 59,000 clones, about 90% of them present only once. Note on this clone: Its cognate antigen is unknown.

The time point is: week 5, during vaccination. The study gave 300 ug of mutant IDH1 20-mer peptide per vaccine dose, with topical imiquimod. The V gene's germline CDR1 is SGHVS and CDR2 FQNEAQ. After removal of 0 bases from V and 7 bases from J, the junction contained 3 bases not matched to a gene. This CDR3 spans 14 amino acids. This chain connects TRBV7-8 to TRBJ1-5, with 7 bases identical to TRBD1. This TCR came from a woman aged 40 to 49 with glioma. The sample here was PBMCs, taken from a glioma patient whose treatment included an IDH1 peptide vaccine. The CDR3 reads CASSLAGGSQPQHF. Written as DNA, the CDR3 is TGTGCCAGCAGCTTAGCAGGGGGCAGCCAGCCCCAGCATTTT.